The sequence of this T cell receptor (beta chain) was determined in a study of blood T cell repertoires in COVID-19 (dated by TCRdb to between 2020 and 2021). Regarding the study in general: Samples from collaborators originated in the United States, Italy and Spain and spanned both the acute and convalescent phases of COVID-19. Samples came from the ongoing ImmuneRACE study (first 160 participants) plus 1,254 subjects from 6 global collaborators. Sample metadata almost always included a de-identified subject ID, COVID-19 status, age in years and sex. The prospective study material was composed of cDNA or gDNA derived from T cells, B-cell-depleted T cells, or PBMCs. The repertoires were made available in a free public database intended to serve as a resource for research on the immune response to SARS-CoV-2. Where available, HLA class I and class II types were taken from metadata supplied by the sample provider and were not determined by assay-based typing. The dataset comprised deeply sampled blood TCRbeta repertoires from subjects exposed to, actively infected with, or recovered from COVID-19.

TCRbeta CDR3 regions were amplified from genomic DNA by means of the immunoSEQ Assay, a bias-controlled multiplex PCR. The authors' pipeline ran thus. The number of nucleated cells in each sample was estimated from the amplification of reference gene primers within the assay. Sequence reads were collapsed and filtered to measure the absolute abundance of every unique TCRbeta CDR3 rearrangement. For each sample, productive Simpson clonality was calculated by taking the square root of Simpson's diversity index across productive rearrangements. Sourced from immuneACCESS, this table was stored by TCRdb with only in-frame sequences that have V and J called. A share of the clones is absent; for the studies checked, an unresolved V gene accounts for under half, and the remainder has no known explanation. The V and J calls and clone size are taken from that table; D and trimming were inferred from the DNA. In this sample the table shows hundreds of thousands of clones, 75% to 90% of which occur a single time. Approximately 2.6% of the sample comes from the top ten.

The paper as a whole reports these results and caveats: The quantity of clinical and demographic metadata differed by source and by participant and was supplied without curation.

Trimming accounts for 4 bases at V and 10 bases at J, while the number of junction bases matched to no gene is 11. CDR1 and CDR2 are read off the germline V gene as SGHRS and YFSETQ. The CDR3 has 15 amino acids, counting the end cysteine and phenylalanine. The kept DNA is CDR3 alone, 45 bases in frame from the first base. Each collaborating institution followed its own protocols to collect whole blood in K2EDTA tubes. For TCRbeta analysis, collaborator samples were shipped as frozen whole blood, as isolated PBMCs, or as DNA extracted from either sample type. About this clone itself: Its binding antigen is unknown. Base qualities are not recorded, but no much larger clone differs from it by a single base.

This TCR came from a woman aged 65 to 85 with active or convalescent COVID-19. Specimen: peripheral blood. The chain uses TRBV5-1 and TRBJ1-6; TRBD1 matches 7 bases in the middle. The base sequence is TGCGCCAGCAGCCTGCAGGGGGATATTAACTCACCCCTCCACTTT. The encoded protein is CASSLQGDINSPLHF.